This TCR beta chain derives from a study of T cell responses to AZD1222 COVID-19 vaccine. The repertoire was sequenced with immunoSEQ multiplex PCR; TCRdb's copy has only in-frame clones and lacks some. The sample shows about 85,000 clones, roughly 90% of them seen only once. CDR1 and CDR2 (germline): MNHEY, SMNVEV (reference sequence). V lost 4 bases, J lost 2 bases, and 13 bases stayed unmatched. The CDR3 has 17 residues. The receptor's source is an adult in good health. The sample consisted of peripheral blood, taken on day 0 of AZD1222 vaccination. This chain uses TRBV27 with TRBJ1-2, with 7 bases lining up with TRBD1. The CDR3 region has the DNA TGTGCCAGCAGTTCCTTGGGCAGGGGGAGGGACAACTATGGCTACACCTTC. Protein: CASSSLGRGRDNYGYTF.